This passage covers 2 T cell receptor beta chains from one sample sequenced in a study of blood T cell repertoires in COVID-19. Clones were read by immunoSEQ multiplex PCR, and TCRdb kept only the in-frame ones, dropping some. The sample consists of about 98,000 clones, more than 75% of them appearing once. Source material: peripheral blood. These receptors came from a man between 50 and 59 years old with acute or convalescent COVID-19.

The J gene is TRBJ2-1, the V gene TRBV24-1; 9 nucleotides match TRBD1. The CDR3 runs to 14 residues. After removal of 7 bases from V and 5 bases from J, the junction contained 5 bases not matched to a gene. Germline values: CDR1 KGHDR, CDR2 SFDVKD. CDR3 amino acids: CATRGQGRHNEQFF. CDR3 DNA: TGTGCCACCAGAGGACAGGGGCGCCACAATGAGCAGTTCTTC.

The chain is built from TRBV7-9 and TRBJ2-2; TRBD1 matches 7 bases. CDR1 is SEHNR and CDR2 is FQNEAQ in the germline V gene (reference sequence). Trimming cost V 5 bases and J 1 base; bases outside gene matches: 16. This CDR3 is 19 amino acids long. Here the CDR3 reads CASSQPRDRPHMNTGELFF. The CDR3 DNA is TGTGCCAGCAGCCAACCTAGGGACAGACCTCATATGAACACCGGGGAGCTGTTTTTT.